This T cell receptor beta chain was profiled in a study of cytomegalovirus exposure and HLA in healthy donors. Findings and limits, study-wide: The listing of roughly 160 TCR beta chains classed them as cytomegalovirus-associated. Productive rates of about 90% or about 30% were seen for most TCR beta V segments in an earlier analysis.

Concerning this clone itself: Its antigen is not known.

Germline CDR1 reads SEHNR; CDR2 reads FQNEAQ (reference sequence). The CDR3 has 16 residues. Trimming removed 1 base from V and 3 bases from J, with 12 bases in between. With 60 Vbeta and 13 Jbeta primers, the PCR was carried out. The method was immunoSEQ multiplex PCR; TCRdb's version includes in-frame clones alone and lacks a portion of them. The sample records some 110,000 clones, roughly three quarters being singletons. The chain combines TRBV7-9 with TRBJ1-4, with D possibly TRBD1 on 5 matching bases. Sequencing was done on a sample of PBMCs. The TCR sequence derives from a woman aged 25-40 years in good health and CMV-seronegative. CDR3: CASSLVGQHPNEKLFF. The DNA of the CDR3 is TGTGCCAGCAGCTTAGTGGGGCAGCATCCTAATGAAAAACTGTTTTTT.